A selection of T cell receptor beta chains follows, all from one sample in a study of blood T cell repertoires in COVID-19. The method was immunoSEQ multiplex PCR; TCRdb's version includes in-frame clones alone and lacks a portion of them. The data contain about 210,000 clones, 82% of them singletons. The material sequenced was peripheral blood. The receptors originated from a woman aged 55-70 years with COVID-19, enrolled during active disease. Both conserved end residues are part of each CDR3. A D gene is named only where the DNA matches it firmly. The size entry is marked missing in some rows and otherwise reads once, few, many or a size class.

TRBV5-1,.,TRBJ2-1,TRBD2,TGCGCCAGCAGCTCAGGACTAGCGGGGGGGCCCAATGAGCAGTTCTTC,CASSSGLAGGPNEQFF
TRBV5-1,.,TRBJ2-7,.,TGCGCCAGCAGCTTGGGGGCGGGCCAGGGGGGCGAGCAGTACTTC,CASSLGAGQGGEQYF
TRBV28,.,TRBJ1-1,.,TGTGCCAGCAGTTTTAGGGGGAGCGGTACTGAAGCTTTCTTT,CASSFRGSGTEAFF
TRBV2,.,TRBJ1-1,.,TGTGCCAGCAGTGTGATAGGGGACTCCACTGAAGCTTTCTTT,CASSVIGDSTEAFF
TRBV6-5,once,TRBJ2-7,TRBD2,TGTGCCAGCAGGTCCCGGGGAGGGAGCTCCTACGAGCAGTACTTC,CASRSRGGSSYEQYF
TRBV14,.,TRBJ1-6,.,TGTGCCAGCAGCCTCAACCGGGGGTCCCATTCACCCCTCCACTTT,CASSLNRGSHSPLHF
TRBV9,.,TRBJ2-1,TRBD2,TGTGCCAGCAGCTCCCTGACTAGCGGCAATGAGCAGTTCTTC,CASSSLTSGNEQFF
TRBV9,once,TRBJ2-1,.,TGTGCCAGCAGCGTAGGAAAACGGTGGAATGAGCAGTTCTTC,CASSVGKRWNEQFF
TRBV6-5,.,TRBJ2-2,TRBD1,TGTGCCAGCAGGGCGGGACAGGGGCACACCGGGGAGCTGTTTTTT,CASRAGQGHTGELFF
TRBV6-5,.,TRBJ1-1,.,TGTGCCAGCAGCCCCCTACCAGTGGTAGGGGCTGAAGCTTTCTTT,CASSPLPVVGAEAFF
TRBV28,once,TRBJ2-1,.,TGTGCCAGCAGTCTGGGGTTCGTTTTGGGGGGGGCCTTTTACAATGAGCAGTTCTTC,CASSLGFVLGGAFYNEQFF
TRBV3-1/TRBV3-2,.,TRBJ1-2,.,TGTGCCAGCAGCCATCGGTACGGCTATGGCTACACCTTC,CASSHRYGYGYTF
TRBV18,.,TRBJ2-1,TRBD2,TGTGCCAGCTCACCCCTACAGACTAGCGGGAGTTACGAGCAGTTCTTC,CASSPLQTSGSYEQFF
TRBV29-1,few,TRBJ2-5,TRBD1,TGCAGCTTCGGGACAGCCCAAGAGACCCAGTACTTC,CSFGTAQETQYF
TRBV12-5,once,TRBJ2-2,TRBD2,TGTGCTAGTGGACTTTGGGCATTTAGGACTAGCGGGACGAACCACGGGGCCGGGGAGCTGTTTTTT,CASGLWAFRTSGTNHGAGELFF
TRBV18,.,TRBJ1-5,.,TGTGCCAGCTCACAAAGGGGGCAGCCCCAGCATTTT,CASSQRGQPQHF
TRBV5-6,.,TRBJ2-2,.,TGTGCCAGCAGCTTGGCCCAGGATATCGGGGAGCTGTTTTTT,CASSLAQDIGELFF
TRBV19,few,TRBJ2-6,.,TGTGCCAGTGGAAGGGGGTTAGGCTCTGGGGCCAACGTCCTGACTTTC,CASGRGLGSGANVLTF
TRBV3-1/TRBV3-2,.,TRBJ1-6,.,TGTGCCAGCAGCCACCCATTGCGGGGGCCCTATAATTCACCCCTCCACTTT,CASSHPLRGPYNSPLHF
TRBV5-1,.,TRBJ2-2,.,TGCGCCAGCAGGAGGGGGATGACGAACACCGGGGAGCTGTTTTTT,CASRRGMTNTGELFF
TRBV7-8,.,TRBJ1-6,.,TGTGCCAGCAGCTCGGGGATAAGGGTTAATTCACCCCTCCACTTT,CASSSGIRVNSPLHF
TRBV19,.,TRBJ1-3,.,TGTGCCAGTAGCCCAACCACCCGGCAGCGGAACACCATATATTTT,CASSPTTRQRNTIYF
TRBV6-2/TRBV6-3,few,TRBJ1-1,TRBD1,TGTGCCAGCAGTACGCGGACAGGGGGCTATGAAGCTTTCTTT,CASSTRTGGYEAFF
TRBV19,.,TRBJ1-6,.,TGTGCCAGTAGTGTACGTACAGCCAATAATTCACCCCTCCACTTT,CASSVRTANNSPLHF
TRBV2,.,TRBJ1-4,.,TGTGCCAGCATGGCGGGACGGCTTAATGAAAAACTGTTTTTT,CASMAGRLNEKLFF
TRBV6-5,.,TRBJ1-5,.,TGTGCCAGCAGTCCCCGGGACAAATCTCAGCCCCAGCATTTT,CASSPRDKSQPQHF
TRBV28,.,TRBJ1-1,TRBD1,TGTGCCAGCAGCACCCGGACAGGGGGCATAATGAGGACTGAAGCTTTCTTT,CASSTRTGGIMRTEAFF
TRBV28,.,TRBJ1-6,TRBD1,TGTGCCTGGGGGGACAGGGATAATTCACCCCTCCACTTT,CAWGDRDNSPLHF